The 8 T cell receptor beta chains below all came from one sample that was sequenced in a study of low-dose radiotherapy and immunotherapy resistance in tumors. Gene-specific TRAV and TRBV primers were used for first-strand cDNA, covering alpha and beta chains. TCR amplification used 20 to 25 PCR cycles, a constant-region primer and a V-primer adapter. TCRdb recomputed calls from the reads with MiXCR, one row per CDR3 protein. The sample lists nearly 95,000 distinct CDR3 sequences, under 10% occurring once. As to time point: before trial treatment. The sample consisted of PBMCs, taken before treatment. Receptors originate from a male donor with prostate cancer.

The chain uses TRBV28 and TRBJ1-6; D may be TRBD1 (6 bases). This CDR3 comprises 14 residues. V gave up 6 bases and J gave up 0 bases, with 6 bases separating them. The germline V gene encodes CDR1 MDHEN and CDR2 SYDVKM. The CDR3 DNA reads TGTGCCAGCAGAGGGGGCTCCTATAATTCACCCCTCCACTTT. It encodes CASRGGSYNSPLHF. The full variable domain, its missing parts supplied by reference TRBV28 and TRBJ1-6, is DVKVTQSSRYLVKRTGEKVFLECVQDMDHENMFWYRQDPGLGLRLIYFSYDVKMKEKGDIPEGYSVSREKKERFSLILESASTNQTSMYLCASRGGSYNSPLHFGNGTRLTVT.

This clonotype was detected many times. CDR3 DNA: TGTGCCAGCAGTTACTCAGGACTAGCGGGAGAGACCCAGTACTTC. This translates into CASSYSGLAGETQYF. The chain couples TRBV6-6 to TRBJ2-5, with 11 bases lining up with TRBD2. Germline V gene sequence: CDR1 MNHNY, CDR2 SVGAGI (reference sequence). Losses at the gene ends were 0 bases for V and 4 bases for J; bases not matched to a gene: 1. This CDR3 is 15 amino acids long.

About this clonotype: Possible read error: a much larger clone is one base away. The rearrangement links TRBV27 to TRBJ1-1, with D possibly TRBD1 on 6 matching bases. The CDR3 is 13 residues long. Trimming shortened V by 10 bases and J by 4 bases, and 16 bases separated the two germline ends. Germline V gives CDR1 MNHEY, CDR2 SMNVEV (reference sequence). The CDR3 DNA is TGTGCCAACGTATGGACAGCCAGCACTGAAGCTTTCTTT. It translates to CANVWTASTEAFF.

This clonotype was found many times. This chain links TRBV7-8 with TRBJ2-1; D may be TRBD2 (5 bases). The germline gives CDR1 SGHVS, CDR2 FQNEAQ. The CDR3 length is 16 residues. V was pared by 1 base and J by 0 bases, with 10 bases between. The CDR3 reads CASSLGAGGSYNEQFF. For the CDR3, the DNA is TGTGCCAGCAGCTTAGGCGCCGGAGGCTCCTACAATGAGCAGTTCTTC.

This clonotype was recorded at least ten times. This chain links TRBV5-1 with TRBJ1-1; TRBD1 agrees at 10 bases. The CDR3 length is 17 residues. V gave up 6 bases and J gave up 4 bases; unmatched junction bases: 15. Germline loops: CDR1 SGHRS, CDR2 YFSETQ. For the CDR3, the DNA is TGCGCCAGCAACAAAGGTGTAGGGGGGACAGGGGTCACTGAAGCTTTCTTT. Protein product: CASNKGVGGTGVTEAFF.

This clonotype was found a few times. The chain recombines TRBV20-1 with TRBJ2-7; 7 bases map to TRBD2. The CDR3 spans 16 residues. V was pared by 6 bases and J by 3 bases, with 17 bases of the junction left unmatched. Germline loops: CDR1 DFQATT, CDR2 SNEGSKA (reference sequence). CDR3 protein: CSAPDLAGANFYEQYF. The CDR3 coding sequence is TGCAGTGCCCCGGACCTGGCGGGAGCCAATTTCTACGAGCAGTACTTC.

For this clonotype: A read error is likely here: a far larger clone is one base away. The rearrangement joins TRBV28 to TRBJ2-1, with TRBD1 as a possible D gene (6 bases). V was shortened by 10 bases and J by 10 bases, with 17 bases between the two germline ends. This CDR3 spans 12 amino acids. In germline, CDR1 is MDHEN, CDR2 SYDVKM. The CDR3: CATRRDTYEQFF. The CDR3 coding sequence is TGTGCCACCCGACGGGACACCTACGAGCAGTTCTTC.

Ten or more counts support this clonotype. V usage is TRBV15 and J usage is TRBJ2-3; D unclear. The CDR3 loop spans 13 amino acids. With 8 bases removed from V and 1 base from J, the gap between germline ends came to 10 bases. Germline assignment: CDR1 LNHNV and CDR2 YYDKDF (reference sequence). The CDR3 reads CATSPAGTDTQYF. Written as DNA, the CDR3 is TGTGCCACCTCACCGGCCGGCACAGATACGCAGTATTTT.